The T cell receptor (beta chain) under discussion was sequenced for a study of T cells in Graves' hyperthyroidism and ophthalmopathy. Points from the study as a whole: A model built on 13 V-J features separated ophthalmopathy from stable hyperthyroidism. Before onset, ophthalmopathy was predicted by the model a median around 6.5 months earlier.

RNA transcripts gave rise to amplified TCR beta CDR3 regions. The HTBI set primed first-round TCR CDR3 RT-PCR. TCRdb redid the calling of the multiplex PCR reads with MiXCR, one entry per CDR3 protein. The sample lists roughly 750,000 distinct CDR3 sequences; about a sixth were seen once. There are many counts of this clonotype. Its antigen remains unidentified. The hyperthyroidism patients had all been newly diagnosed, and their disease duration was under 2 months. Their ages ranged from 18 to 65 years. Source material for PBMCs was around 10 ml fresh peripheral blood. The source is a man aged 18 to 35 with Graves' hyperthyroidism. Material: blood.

The CDR3 sequence: CASSLGEGGGNQPQHF. The CDR3 bases are TGCGCCAGCAGCTTGGGTGAAGGGGGAGGTAATCAGCCCCAGCATTTT. The chain carries TRBV5-1 and TRBJ1-5, with D maybe TRBD1 (6 bases). Trimming took 0 bases from V and 4 from J, leaving 14 bases between them. This CDR3 is built from 16 residues. Germline V gene sequence: CDR1 SGHRS, CDR2 YFSETQ.